The T cell receptor (beta chain) described here comes from a study of spatial heterogeneity in lung cancer. Study-level background: A consistent excess of beta-chain over alpha-chain sequences was detected.

Specified time point: sample taken at primary tumor resection. Sequencing covered unsorted whole RNA taken from tumor, nontumor lung or frozen PBMC. Single TCR cDNA molecules each had their own unique molecular identifier. TCRdb reprocessed the 5' RACE reads via MiXCR and lists one record per CDR3 protein. The table records over 1,500 distinct CDR3 sequences, roughly a sixth of them present only once. This clonotype has at least ten counts. The CDR3 consists of 14 residues. CDR1 and CDR2 (germline): DFQATT, SNEGSKA (reference sequence). V gave up 6 bases and J gave up 0 bases, with 12 bases separating them.

This clonotype was obtained from a male donor with early-stage non-small cell lung cancer. The sequencing used PBMCs, collected at surgery. The chain recombines TRBV20-1 with TRBJ2-1, with a possible D match to TRBD2 (5 bases). The CDR3 protein is CSASLGSSYNEQFF. CDR3 coding DNA: TGCAGTGCCAGCTTGGGGAGCTCCTACAATGAGCAGTTCTTC.